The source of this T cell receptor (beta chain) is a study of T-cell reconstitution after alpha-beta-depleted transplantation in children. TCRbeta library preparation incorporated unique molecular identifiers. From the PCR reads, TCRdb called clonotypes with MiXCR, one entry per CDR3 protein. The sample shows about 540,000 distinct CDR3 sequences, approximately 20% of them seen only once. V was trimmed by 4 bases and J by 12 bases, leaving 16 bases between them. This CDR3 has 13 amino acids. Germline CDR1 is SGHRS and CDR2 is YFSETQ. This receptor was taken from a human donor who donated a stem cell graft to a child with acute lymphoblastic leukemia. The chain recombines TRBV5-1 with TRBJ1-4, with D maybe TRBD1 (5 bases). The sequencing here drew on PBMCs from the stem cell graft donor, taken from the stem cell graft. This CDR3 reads CASSPGWSGELFF. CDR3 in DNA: TGCGCCAGCAGCCCCGGTTGGTCGGGGGAACTGTTTTTT. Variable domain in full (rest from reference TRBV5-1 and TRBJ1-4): KAGVTQTPRYLIKTRGQQVTLSCSPISGHRSVSWYQQTPGQGLQFLFEYFSETQRNKGNFPGRFSGRQFSNSRSEMNVSTLELGDSALYLCASSPGWSGELFFGSGTQLSVL.